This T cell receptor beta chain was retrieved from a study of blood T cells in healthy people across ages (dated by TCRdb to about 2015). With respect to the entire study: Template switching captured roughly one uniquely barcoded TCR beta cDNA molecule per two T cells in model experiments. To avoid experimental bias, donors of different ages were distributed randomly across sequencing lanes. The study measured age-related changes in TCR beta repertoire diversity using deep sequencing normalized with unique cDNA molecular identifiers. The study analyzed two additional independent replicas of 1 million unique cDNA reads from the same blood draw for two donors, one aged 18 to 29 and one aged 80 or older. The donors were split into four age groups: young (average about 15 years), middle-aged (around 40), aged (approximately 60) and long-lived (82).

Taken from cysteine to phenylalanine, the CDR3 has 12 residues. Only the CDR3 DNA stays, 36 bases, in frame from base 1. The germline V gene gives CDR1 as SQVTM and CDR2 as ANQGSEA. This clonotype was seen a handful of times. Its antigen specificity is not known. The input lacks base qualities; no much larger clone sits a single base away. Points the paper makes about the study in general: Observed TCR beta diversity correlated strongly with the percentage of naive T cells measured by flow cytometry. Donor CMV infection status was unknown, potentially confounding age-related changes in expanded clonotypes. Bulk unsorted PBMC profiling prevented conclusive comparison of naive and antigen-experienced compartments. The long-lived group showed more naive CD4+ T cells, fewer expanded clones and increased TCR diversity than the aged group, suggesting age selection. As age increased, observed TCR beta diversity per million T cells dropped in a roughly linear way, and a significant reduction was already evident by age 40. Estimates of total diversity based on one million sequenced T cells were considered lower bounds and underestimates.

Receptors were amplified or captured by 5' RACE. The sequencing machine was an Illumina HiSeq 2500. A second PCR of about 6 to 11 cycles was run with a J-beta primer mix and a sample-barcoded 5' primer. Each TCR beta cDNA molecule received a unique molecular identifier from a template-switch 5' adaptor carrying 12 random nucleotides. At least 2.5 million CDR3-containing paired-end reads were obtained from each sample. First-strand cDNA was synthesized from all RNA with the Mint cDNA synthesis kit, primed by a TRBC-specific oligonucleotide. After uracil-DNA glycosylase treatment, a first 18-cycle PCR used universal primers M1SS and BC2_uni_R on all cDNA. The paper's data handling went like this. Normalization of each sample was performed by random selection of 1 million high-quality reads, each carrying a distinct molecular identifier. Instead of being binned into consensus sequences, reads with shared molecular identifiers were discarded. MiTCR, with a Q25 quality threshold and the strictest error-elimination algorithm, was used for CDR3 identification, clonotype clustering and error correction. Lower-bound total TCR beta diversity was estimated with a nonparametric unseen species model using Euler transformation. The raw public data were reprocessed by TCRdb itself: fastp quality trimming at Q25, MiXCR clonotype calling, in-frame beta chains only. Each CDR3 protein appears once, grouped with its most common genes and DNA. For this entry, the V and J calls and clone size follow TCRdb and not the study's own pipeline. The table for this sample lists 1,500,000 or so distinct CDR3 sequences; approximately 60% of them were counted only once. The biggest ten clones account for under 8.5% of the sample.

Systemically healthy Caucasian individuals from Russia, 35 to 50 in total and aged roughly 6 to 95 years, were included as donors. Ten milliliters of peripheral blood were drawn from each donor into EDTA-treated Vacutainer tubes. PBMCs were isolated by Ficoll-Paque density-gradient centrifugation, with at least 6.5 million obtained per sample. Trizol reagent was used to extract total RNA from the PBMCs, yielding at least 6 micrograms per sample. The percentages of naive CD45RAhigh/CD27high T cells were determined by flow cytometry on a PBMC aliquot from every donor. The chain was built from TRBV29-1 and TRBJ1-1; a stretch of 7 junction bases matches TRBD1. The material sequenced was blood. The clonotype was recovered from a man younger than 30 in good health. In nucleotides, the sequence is TGCAGTGGACAGGATGTGAACACTGAAGCTTTCTTT. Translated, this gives CSGQDVNTEAFF.